Presented here are 31 T cell receptor beta chains from one specimen sequenced in a study of T cell responses to AZD1222 COVID-19 vaccine. The assay was immunoSEQ multiplex PCR, and TCRdb's table has in-frame clones only and misses some. The table includes roughly 120,000 clones, around 85% detected once. This specimen consisted of peripheral blood, obtained 28 days after the second AZD1222 dose. The receptors originated from an adult who received the AZD1222 COVID-19 vaccine.

The V and J genes are TRBV4-1 and TRBJ1-1, with D unresolved. CDR1 and CDR2 from the germline V gene are MGHRA and YSYEKL. This CDR3 contains 15 residues. The germline V and J ends were trimmed by 1 base and 0 bases, with 9 bases remaining between them. CDR3 DNA sequence: TGCGCCAGCAGCCAAGGGTCGGCCGTGAACACTGAAGCTTTCTTT. It yields the protein CASSQGSAVNTEAFF.

This rearrangement joins TRBV6-5 to TRBJ2-1; D not resolved. The CDR3 totals 12 residues. Germline values: CDR1 MNHEY, CDR2 SVGAGI. The V and J ends lost 5 bases and 4 bases respectively, with 6 bases between them. The CDR3 reads CASSRPYNEQFF. The CDR3 region has the DNA TGTGCCAGCAGTCGACCGTACAATGAGCAGTTCTTC.

DNA of the CDR3: TGTGCCAGCTCGGACAGCTCCTATAATTCACCCCTCCACTTT. It yields the protein CASSDSSYNSPLHF. The chain links TRBV18 to TRBJ1-6, with a weak D call TRBD1 (6 bases). V was cut by 6 bases and J by 0 bases, with 6 bases left in between. The CDR3 totals 14 residues. Germline CDR1 and CDR2: KGHSH and LQKENI.

The V and J genes are TRBV5-1 and TRBJ2-1, with TRBD2 matching 10 bases. The V and J ends lost 4 bases and 5 bases, in that order; junction bases with no gene match: 9. The CDR3 loop spans 16 amino acids. Germline CDR1 SGHRS, CDR2 YFSETQ. Here the CDR3 reads CASSPPSGGRHNEQFF. The CDR3 nucleotides are TGCGCCAGCAGCCCCCCTAGCGGGGGTCGACACAATGAGCAGTTCTTC. Drawing the rest from reference TRBV5-1 and TRBJ2-1, the complete variable domain is KAGVTQTPRYLIKTRGQQVTLSCSPISGHRSVSWYQQTPGQGLQFLFEYFSETQRNKGNFPGRFSGRQFSNSRSEMNVSTLELGDSALYLCASSPPSGGRHNEQFFGPGTRLTVL.

This clone was detected a few times. The chain links TRBV7-9 to TRBJ1-1; D is unclear. The V end was cut by 1 base, the J end by 1 base, with 7 bases between. CDR1 and CDR2 from the germline V gene are SEHNR and FQNEAQ (reference sequence). The CDR3 loop spans 14 amino acids. The CDR3: CASSLVPGNTEAFF. CDR3 in DNA: TGTGCCAGCAGCTTAGTTCCAGGGAACACTGAAGCTTTCTTT.

The genes are TRBV30 and TRBJ2-5, with a weak D call TRBD2 (5 bases). The ends were cut back, 1 base at V and 4 bases at J, with 10 bases in the middle. The CDR3 runs to 13 residues. In germline, CDR1 is GTSNPN, CDR2 SVGIG (reference sequence). CDR3 in amino acids: CAWSGGARETQYF. The CDR3 DNA reads as TGTGCCTGGAGTGGGGGAGCCCGAGAGACCCAGTACTTC.

In this sample, this clone turned up a few times. The V and J genes are TRBV30 and TRBJ2-2; D possibly corresponds to TRBD2 (6 bases). The CDR3 spans 13 residues. Per the germline V gene, CDR1 is GTSNPN and CDR2 is SVGIG (reference sequence). Trimming took off 4 bases at V and 8 bases at J, with 14 bases between the two ends. The CDR3 protein is CAWKGTLLGELFF. In DNA, the CDR3 is TGTGCCTGGAAGGGGACTCTCCTTGGGGAGCTGTTTTTT. The full variable domain, with the rest looked up from reference TRBV30 and TRBJ2-2, is SQTIHQWPATLVQPVGSPLSLECTVEGTSNPNLYWYRQAAGRGLQLLFYSVGIGQISSEVPQNLSASRPQDRQFILSSKKLLLSDSGFYLCAWKGTLLGELFFGEGSRLTVL.

The V call is TRBV5-1, the J call TRBJ1-1, with D perhaps TRBD1 (6 bases). This CDR3 comprises 18 residues. Trimming cost V 3 bases and J 7 bases, with 28 bases left between them. The germline V gene has CDR1 SGHRS and CDR2 YFSETQ. The CDR3 nucleotides read TGCGCCAGCAGCTCAGAGCATACAACCGGGACAACCGCAAGTGAAGCTTTCTTT. It yields the protein CASSSEHTTGTTASEAFF.

The chain recombines TRBV3-1 (or the pseudogene TRBV3-2) with TRBJ1-4; no firm D call. Germline loops: CDR1 LGHDT, CDR2 YNNKEL (reference sequence). CDR3 length equals 13 residues. V lost 0 bases, J lost 5 bases, and 4 bases lay in between. The CDR3 is CASSQDRNEKLFF. CDR3 bases: TGTGCCAGCAGCCAAGATCGGAATGAAAAACTGTTTTTT.

The chain employs TRBV5-1 and TRBJ2-7; 9 nucleotides agree with TRBD2. Germline CDR1 reads SGHRS; CDR2 reads YFSETQ. J was trimmed by 5 bases and V by 1 base; bases with no gene match: 19. This CDR3 is 19 amino acids long. This CDR3 reads CASSLRTGFAGGPRDEQYF. The CDR3 DNA is TGCGCCAGCAGCTTGAGGACGGGGTTCGCGGGGGGGCCTCGCGACGAGCAGTACTTC.

The chain is built from TRBV5-4 and TRBJ2-1; weak D call: TRBD2 (6 bases). The V end lost 5 bases, the J end lost 10 bases, and 13 bases lay between the germline ends. CDR3 size: 12 residues. Germline CDR1 reads SGHNT; CDR2 reads YYREEE (reference sequence). The CDR3 loop is CASRYWGREQFF. For the CDR3, the DNA is TGTGCCAGCAGATATTGGGGGAGGGAGCAGTTCTTC.

This rearrangement joins TRBV6-6 to TRBJ1-6, with 7 nucleotides matching TRBD1. Germline V gene lookup returns CDR1 MNHNY and CDR2 SVGAGI (reference sequence). CDR3 length: 13 residues. V lost 7 bases, J lost 5 bases, and 2 bases stayed unmatched. This CDR3 reads CASKGTDNSPLHF. CDR3 DNA: TGTGCCAGCAAAGGGACAGATAATTCACCCCTCCACTTT.

V usage is TRBV28 and J usage is TRBJ2-1; 9 nucleotides line up with TRBD1. CDR3 length equals 13 residues. V dropped 6 bases and J dropped 9; count of bases not matched to a gene: 6. Looked up from germline, CDR1 is MDHEN and CDR2 is SYDVKM. The chain's CDR3 is CASRRTGVGEQFF. The CDR3 bases are TGTGCCAGCAGGAGGACAGGGGTGGGTGAGCAGTTCTTC. Full variable domain (rest looked up from reference TRBV28 and TRBJ2-1): DVKVTQSSRYLVKRTGEKVFLECVQDMDHENMFWYRQDPGLGLRLIYFSYDVKMKEKGDIPEGYSVSREKKERFSLILESASTNQTSMYLCASRRTGVGEQFFGPGTRLTVL.

By its share, this clone is medium-sized (0.01 to 0.1%). The chain links TRBV4-1 to TRBJ1-5; weak D call: TRBD1 (5 bases). This CDR3 contains 16 residues. V lost 1 base and J 2 bases, leaving 12 bases between the germline ends. Germline V gives CDR1 MGHRA, CDR2 YSYEKL. The chain's CDR3 is CASSQVGGLGNQPQHF. The CDR3 nucleotides are TGCGCCAGCAGCCAAGTCGGGGGATTGGGCAATCAGCCCCAGCATTTT.

The rearrangement joins TRBV18 to TRBJ2-5; D gene ambiguous. The V end was cut by 6 bases, the J end by 5 bases, with 10 bases between. Per germline, CDR1 KGHSH and CDR2 LQKENI. CDR3 length: 12 residues. CDR3 sequence: CASSPSFETQYF. CDR3 coding DNA: TGTGCCAGCTCCCCCAGCTTCGAGACCCAGTACTTC.

The chain joins TRBV3-1 (or the pseudogene TRBV3-2) to TRBJ1-5; 10 bases agree with TRBD1. J gave up 7 bases and V 0 bases, and 3 bases lay outside the gene matches. Germline lookup yields CDR1 LGHDT and CDR2 YNNKEL (reference sequence). This CDR3 region has 15 residues. The CDR3 region is CASSQETGGGQPQHF. Here the CDR3 DNA reads TGTGCCAGCAGCCAAGAGACAGGGGGCGGGCAGCCCCAGCATTTT.

The rearrangement links TRBV28 to TRBJ1-4, with D uncertain. Per the germline V gene, CDR1 is MDHEN and CDR2 is SYDVKM. V shed 3 bases and J shed 4 bases, with 15 bases lying between them. This CDR3 is built from 16 residues. CDR3 in amino acids: CASSLRTRKINEKLFF. The CDR3 DNA reads as TGTGCCAGCAGTTTGAGGACGAGGAAGATTAATGAAAAACTGTTTTTT.

This chain joins TRBV5-5 and TRBJ1-1; TRBD1 aligns across 8 bases. V dropped 5 bases and J dropped 3; count of bases not matched to a gene: 3. This CDR3 comprises 13 residues. Germline CDR1 and CDR2: SGHKS and YYEKEE (reference sequence). The CDR3 DNA sequence: TGTGCCAGCAGTAGGGACAGGCACACTGAAGCTTTCTTT. As protein: CASSRDRHTEAFF.

This clone was seen only a few times. The chain uses TRBV29-1 and TRBJ1-2, with 9 nucleotides matching TRBD1. Germline-derived CDR1 and CDR2 are SQVTM and ANQGSEA. After removal of 6 bases from V and 6 bases from J, the junction contained 5 bases not matched to a gene. This CDR3 spans 12 amino acids. The CDR3 region is CSVAGQGDGYTF. CDR3 coding DNA: TGCAGCGTCGCGGGACAGGGTGATGGCTACACCTTC.

The chain carries TRBV13 and TRBJ1-1, with D hard to call. The germline V and J ends were trimmed by 5 bases and 6 bases, with 13 bases remaining between them. CDR1 is PRHDT and CDR2 is FYEKMQ in the germline V gene (reference sequence). CDR3 length: 13 residues. DNA of the CDR3: TGTGCCAGCAGCCCCCCCGGGTTGCCTGAAGCTTTCTTT. Translated, it gives CASSPPGLPEAFF.

The chain links TRBV7-7 to TRBJ2-7; D not resolved. V lost 1 base and J 4 bases, leaving 11 bases between the germline ends. The germline V gene has CDR1 SSHAT and CDR2 FNYEAQ (reference sequence). The CDR3 extends over 14 amino acids. DNA of the CDR3: TGTGCCAGCAGCTTAGATAACAATGGATACGAGCAGTACTTC. Encoded protein: CASSLDNNGYEQYF.

The chain has TRBV6-4 and TRBJ1-6; possibly TRBD1 for D (6 bases). Trimming removed 3 bases from V and 10 bases from J, with 13 bases in between. The CDR3 runs to 14 residues. Germline-derived CDR1 and CDR2 are MRHNA and SNTAGT. The CDR3: CASSENRDWSPLHF. In nucleotides, the CDR3 is TGTGCCAGCAGTGAGAACAGGGACTGGTCACCCCTCCACTTT.

J is TRBJ2-1 and V is TRBV7-6, with D maybe TRBD2 (7 bases). Per the germline V gene, CDR1 is SGHVS and CDR2 is FNYEAQ. V lost 1 base and J 7 bases, leaving 17 bases between the germline ends. The CDR3 covers 16 residues. The CDR3 nucleotides read TGTGCCAGCAGCTTAGTGCGGGGGCCTCCGGGGAATGAGCAGTTCTTC. This sequence encodes CASSLVRGPPGNEQFF.

V usage is TRBV12-3 or TRBV12-4 and J usage is TRBJ1-2; the D is unclear. The CDR3 contains 13 residues. Trimming stripped 1 base from V and 3 bases from J, with 6 bases between. The CDR3 region has the DNA TGTGCCAGCAGTTTAGGCGTTGACTATGGCTACACCTTC. Amino acid sequence: CASSLGVDYGYTF.

The V gene is TRBV2, the J gene TRBJ1-2, with 8 bases that match TRBD1. Per the germline V gene, CDR1 is SNHLY and CDR2 is FYNNEI. This CDR3 contains 15 residues. Trimming cost V 6 bases and J 1 base; bases outside gene matches: 7. The CDR3: CASRGTGVVNYGYTF. DNA for the CDR3: TGTGCCAGCAGGGGGACAGGCGTTGTTAACTATGGCTACACCTTC.

The chain links TRBV4-1 to TRBJ1-5; the D gene is possibly TRBD1 (5 bases). Germline V lookup: CDR1 MGHRA, CDR2 YSYEKL. CDR3 size: 14 residues. V lost 5 bases and J 5 bases, leaving 13 bases between the germline ends. This CDR3 reads CASSETGTYQPQHF. For the CDR3, the DNA is TGCGCCAGCAGCGAAACCGGGACCTATCAGCCCCAGCATTTT.

The chain employs TRBV10-3 and TRBJ2-3, with unresolved D. Looked up from germline, CDR1 is ENHRY and CDR2 is SYGVKD. V shed 6 bases and J shed 3 bases, with 13 bases lying between them. This CDR3 contains 14 residues. CDR3 region: CAISDTRRTDTQYF. CDR3 coding DNA: TGTGCCATCAGCGACACGCGTCGTACAGATACGCAGTATTTT.

V usage is TRBV27 and J usage is TRBJ2-7; TRBD2 matches at 7 bases. Trimming took 0 bases from V and 3 from J; bases not matched to a gene: 8. The CDR3 sequence is 16 residues long. CDR1 and CDR2 (germline): MNHEY, SMNVEV (reference sequence). The chain's CDR3 is CASSLSGRLSDYEQYF. DNA for the CDR3: TGTGCCAGCAGTTTATCCGGGAGGCTCTCTGACTACGAGCAGTACTTC.

The CDR3 loop reads CASRLGLAGTLGAYEQYF. The CDR3 bases are TGTGCAAGTCGCTTAGGGCTAGCGGGTACCCTCGGAGCCTACGAGCAGTACTTC. The gene calls are TRBV12-2 and TRBJ2-7; the table's D gene call, TRBD2, was not cross checked with the DNA. TRBV12-2 is reported as a pseudogene. The CDR3 has 18 amino acids.

The V and J genes are TRBV3-1 (or the pseudogene TRBV3-2) and TRBJ1-4; TRBD1 is a possible D gene (6 bases). The CDR3 covers 15 residues. The germline CDR1 and CDR2 sequences are LGHDT and YNNKEL (reference sequence). V was cut by 1 base and J by 7 bases, with 13 bases left in between. This CDR3 reads CASSQGTAPGEKLFF. Here the CDR3 DNA reads TGTGCCAGCAGCCAAGGGACAGCTCCGGGTGAAAAACTGTTTTTT.

This clone showed up just once. This rearrangement joins TRBV19 to TRBJ1-1; TRBD1 agrees at 11 bases. The J segment lost 3 bases and the V segment lost 6 bases, leaving 12 bases of the junction unmatched. This CDR3 spans 17 amino acids. Germline V lookup: CDR1 LNHDA, CDR2 SQIVND (reference sequence). Here the CDR3 DNA reads TGTGCCAGTAGGCCTCGGACAGGGGGCGGAGATGACACTGAAGCTTTCTTT. It translates to CASRPRTGGGDDTEAFF.